Below, 24 T cell receptor beta chains from the same sample are listed, as sequenced in a study of blood T cell repertoires in COVID-19. Profiled with immunoSEQ multiplex PCR; TCRdb holds only in-frame clones, not every one. The sample yields roughly 180,000 clones, about 82% seen once. The source material was peripheral blood. All receptors come from a woman aged 30 to 39 with acute or convalescent COVID-19.

The chain employs TRBV11-2 and TRBJ1-5, with D hard to call. Germline V lookup: CDR1 SGHAT, CDR2 FQNNGV. With 1 base removed from V and 6 bases from J, the gap between germline ends came to 4 bases. This CDR3 is built from 12 residues. Here the CDR3 reads CASSLGGQPQHF. The CDR3 region has the DNA TGTGCCAGCAGCTTAGGCGGTCAGCCCCAGCATTTT.

This clone appeared a single time. V usage is TRBV3-1 (or the pseudogene TRBV3-2) and J usage is TRBJ2-7, with TRBD2 matching 8 bases. The CDR3 runs to 16 residues. The J segment lost 2 bases and the V segment lost 0 bases, leaving 6 bases of the junction unmatched. The germline gives CDR1 LGHDT, CDR2 YNNKEL (reference sequence). The CDR3 DNA follows: TGTGCCAGCAGCCAAGAGATCACTAGCGGCCCCTACGAGCAGTACTTC. This translates into CASSQEITSGPYEQYF.

The J gene is TRBJ2-7, the V gene TRBV9, with 9 positions matching TRBD1. After removal of 3 bases from V and 2 bases from J, the junction contained 6 bases not matched to a gene. The CDR3 totals 15 residues. From germline, CDR1 is SGDLS and CDR2 YYNGEE. CDR3: CASSGTGTGPYEQYF. The DNA for the CDR3 is TGTGCCAGCAGCGGTACCGGGACAGGGCCCTACGAGCAGTACTTC.

The chain has TRBV7-8 and TRBJ2-5; tentatively, D is TRBD1 (6 bases). Trimming cost V 4 bases and J 3 bases, with 12 bases left between them. The germline CDR1 and CDR2 sequences are SGHVS and FQNEAQ. The CDR3 runs 14 residues. CDR3 nucleotide sequence: TGTGCCAGCAGCTCCACAGGGTTGGAAGAGACCCAGTACTTC. Translation: CASSSTGLEETQYF.

This rearrangement joins TRBV12-3 or TRBV12-4 to TRBJ1-5; a possible D gene is TRBD1 (6 bases). This CDR3 region has 12 residues. Trimming removed 7 bases from V and 7 bases from J, with 11 bases in between. In DNA, the CDR3 is TGTGCCAGCAACAGGGTAGGGCAGCCCCAGCATTTT. This gives the protein CASNRVGQPQHF.

The rearrangement uses TRBV28 and TRBJ2-6; D call uncertain. The CDR3 is 14 amino acids. CDR1 MDHEN and CDR2 SYDVKM come from the germline V gene. Trimming stripped 3 bases from V and 0 bases from J, with 3 bases between. The CDR3: CASSFRSGANVLTF. The DNA for the CDR3 is TGTGCCAGCAGTTTTCGCTCTGGGGCCAACGTCCTGACTTTC.

This chain joins TRBV25-1 and TRBJ1-5; 8 nucleotides agree with TRBD1. Germline loops: CDR1 MGHDK, CDR2 SYGVNS. This CDR3 is built from 14 residues. Losses at the gene ends were 6 bases for V and 2 bases for J; bases not matched to a gene: 3. CDR3 sequence (DNA): TGTGCCAGCAGCCAACAGGGGGGCAATCAGCCCCAGCATTTT. Its translation is CASSQQGGNQPQHF. The variable domain in full, completed from reference TRBV25-1 and TRBJ1-5, reads EADIYQTPRYLVIGTGKKITLECSQTMGHDKMYWYQQDPGMELHLIHYSYGVNSTEKGDLSSESTVSRIRTEHFPLTLESARPSHTSQYLCASSQQGGNQPQHFGDGTRLSIL.

The V call is TRBV10-1, the J call TRBJ2-3, with D perhaps matching TRBD2 (6 bases). The CDR3 runs 13 residues. Germline V gene data show CDR1 as WNHNN and CDR2 as SYGVQD (reference sequence). V shed 6 bases and J shed 2 bases, with 9 bases lying between them. DNA of the CDR3: TGCGCCAGCAGCGAGGGACTCACAGATACGCAGTATTTT. Encoded protein: CASSEGLTDTQYF.

The chain is built from TRBV14 and TRBJ1-4, with TRBD1 matching 8 bases. This CDR3 region has 14 residues. Trimming at V came to 4 bases and at J to 8 bases, leaving 6 bases not matched to a gene. Germline lookup yields CDR1 SGHDN and CDR2 FVKESK. CDR3 sequence: CASSLGQGREKLFF. The CDR3 region has the DNA TGTGCCAGCAGCCTAGGACAGGGCCGCGAAAAACTGTTTTTT.

V and J are TRBV7-2 and TRBJ2-1; the D is unclear. V was shortened by 0 bases and J by 8 bases, with 5 bases between the two germline ends. This CDR3 spans 12 amino acids. Germline CDR1 and CDR2: SGHTA and FQGNSA. The CDR3, as DNA: TGTGCCAGCAGCTTAGCTTCGGATGAGCAGTTCTTC. This translates into CASSLASDEQFF.

The chain carries TRBV5-4 and TRBJ1-2, with a weak D call TRBD1 (6 bases). Germline loops: CDR1 SGHNT, CDR2 YYREEE (reference sequence). Trimming stripped 0 bases from V and 5 bases from J, with 17 bases between. This CDR3 contains 16 residues. As DNA, the CDR3 is TGTGCCAGCAGCTTGGGTGGGGGGGGCGCCCCGTATGGCTACACCTTC. Protein sequence: CASSLGGGGAPYGYTF.

The chain links TRBV25-1 to TRBJ1-2; no clear D. Per germline, CDR1 MGHDK and CDR2 SYGVNS. This CDR3 has 13 amino acids. V was clipped by 6 bases and J by 1 base, with 9 bases between them. The CDR3: CASRHPVNYGYTF. CDR3 bases: TGTGCCAGCAGACATCCAGTTAACTATGGCTACACCTTC.

The V call is TRBV19, the J call TRBJ1-6; TRBD1 aligns across 8 bases. CDR1 is LNHDA, CDR2 SQIVND, per germline (reference sequence). This CDR3 spans 14 amino acids. J gave up 10 bases and V 10 bases, and 12 bases lay outside the gene matches. Here the CDR3 DNA reads TGTGCCACCCGTCCTAGGACAGGGAACTCACCCCTCCACTTT. This gives the protein CATRPRTGNSPLHF.

The chain uses TRBV5-8 and TRBJ1-2, with 9 bases matching TRBD1. The germline V gene encodes CDR1 SGHTS and CDR2 YDEGEE. The ends lost 2 bases at V and 3 bases at J; junction bases unmatched: 5. The CDR3 runs 15 residues. CDR3 in amino acids: CASSLQTGGYYGYTF. CDR3 nucleotides: TGTGCCAGCAGCTTACAGACAGGGGGATACTATGGCTACACCTTC.

V gene TRBV27 combines with J gene TRBJ1-6; D may be TRBD1 (6 bases). This CDR3 has 20 residues. Trimming removed 3 bases from V and 7 bases from J, with 28 bases in between. Germline V CDR1 and CDR2: MNHEY, SMNVEV (reference sequence). CDR3 sequence: CASSFIISVLGQRQNSPLHF. As DNA, the CDR3 is TGTGCCAGCAGTTTTATTATTTCCGTTCTGGGACAAAGACAAAATTCACCCCTCCACTTT.

CDR3 sequence reads: CASSHLGTGENIQYF. In DNA, the CDR3 is TGCGCCAGCAGCCACTTAGGGACAGGCGAAAACATTCAGTACTTC. This chain links TRBV4-3 with TRBJ2-4, with 8 bases lining up with TRBD1. Per the germline V gene, CDR1 is LGHNA and CDR2 is YSLEER. The CDR3 consists of 15 residues. V was clipped by 3 bases and J by 5 bases; unmatched bases: 6.

This chain joins TRBV29-1 and TRBJ1-2; the D gene is possibly TRBD1 (6 bases). The CDR3 is made up of 13 amino acids. Germline CDR1 reads SQVTM; CDR2 reads ANQGSEA. V lost 3 bases and J lost 1, with 9 bases in between. The CDR3 region is CSVEGGRNYGYTF. CDR3 coding DNA: TGCAGCGTTGAGGGGGGGCGTAACTATGGCTACACCTTC. Filled out from reference TRBV29-1 and TRBJ1-2, the complete variable domain reads SAVISQKPSRDICQRGTSLTIQCQVDSQVTMMFWYRQQPGQSLTLIATANQGSEATYESGFVIDKFPISRPNLTFSTLTVSNMSPEDSSIYLCSVEGGRNYGYTFGSGTRLTVV.

The chain is built from TRBV7-3 and TRBJ1-6; a possible D gene is TRBD1 (6 bases). Per germline, CDR1 SGHTA and CDR2 FQGTGA. Trimming pared 3 bases from V and 6 bases from J, leaving 12 bases between. This CDR3 has 15 residues. The CDR3 loop is CASSLDRGANSPLHF. The CDR3 DNA follows: TGTGCCAGCAGCTTGGATCGGGGGGCTAATTCACCCCTCCACTTT.

This clone was seen a handful of times. The gene calls are TRBV28 and TRBJ1-2; the match to TRBD1 covers 7 bases. CDR1 MDHEN and CDR2 SYDVKM come from the germline V gene. The CDR3 is 16 residues long. Trimming cost V 3 bases and J 2 bases; bases outside gene matches: 9. Here the CDR3 DNA reads TGTGCCAGCAGTTTTATCACGACAGGGTTCAACTATGGCTACACCTTC. Protein product: CASSFITTGFNYGYTF.

This chain uses TRBV7-2 with TRBJ2-7; D perhaps matches TRBD1 (5 bases). V was shortened by 3 bases and J by 4 bases, with 13 bases between the two germline ends. CDR1 and CDR2 (germline): SGHTA, FQGNSA. This CDR3 has 14 amino acids. The CDR3 reads CASSFGHQNYEQYF. CDR3 coding DNA: TGTGCCAGCAGCTTTGGACACCAGAATTACGAGCAGTACTTC. The complete variable domain, with remaining parts taken from reference TRBV7-2 and TRBJ2-7, reads GAGVSQSPSNKVTEKGKDVELRCDPISGHTALYWYRQSLGQGLEFLIYFQGNSAPDKSGLPSDRFSAERTGGSVSTLTIQRTQQEDSAVYLCASSFGHQNYEQYFGPGTRLTVT.

V and J are TRBV5-4 and TRBJ2-7; tentatively, D is TRBD1 (6 bases). Germline values: CDR1 SGHNT, CDR2 YYREEE (reference sequence). The CDR3 is 14 amino acids. With 2 bases removed from V and 6 bases from J, the gap between germline ends came to 15 bases. The CDR3 loop reads CASSFGRGAGEQYF. The CDR3 DNA reads as TGTGCCAGCAGCTTCGGCAGGGGAGCAGGCGAGCAGTACTTC.

This clone was picked up a small number of times. The rearrangement joins TRBV12-5 to TRBJ2-1, with 7 bases identical to TRBD2. This CDR3 contains 15 residues. In germline, CDR1 is LGHNT, CDR2 FRNRAP. With 6 bases clipped from V and 5 bases from J, the junction kept 10 bases outside the gene matches. This chain's CDR3 is CASGAAAGTNNEQFF. The DNA for the CDR3 is TGTGCTAGTGGGGCCGCTGCCGGGACTAACAATGAGCAGTTCTTC. The full variable domain, completed using reference TRBV12-5 and TRBJ2-1, is DARVTQTPRHKVTEMGQEVTMRCQPILGHNTVFWYRQTMMQGLELLAYFRNRAPLDDSGMPKDRFSAEMPDATLATLKIQPSEPRDSAVYFCASGAAAGTNNEQFFGPGTRLTVL.

This chain joins TRBV5-1 and TRBJ2-7, with 8 nucleotides matching TRBD1. CDR3 length: 16 residues. With V trimmed by 0 bases and J by 5 bases, 10 bases remained unmatched. Germline V lookup: CDR1 SGHRS, CDR2 YFSETQ. The CDR3 nucleotides are TGCGCCAGCAGCTTGGTTAGGTCAGGGGGCTTCAACGAGCAGTACTTC. Translating gives CASSLVRSGGFNEQYF.

J is TRBJ2-2 and V is TRBV28; 8 bases match TRBD2. Germline values: CDR1 MDHEN, CDR2 SYDVKM. The V and J ends lost 1 base and 3 bases, in that order; junction bases with no gene match: 1. The CDR3 runs 15 residues. The DNA of the CDR3 is TGTGCCAGCAGTTTATTTAGCGGGGACACCGGGGAGCTGTTTTTT. Its translation is CASSLFSGDTGELFF.